This is a list of T cell receptor beta chains from one sample in a study of a mutant IDH1 vaccine in newly diagnosed glioma. The repertoire was sequenced with immunoSEQ multiplex PCR; TCRdb's copy has only in-frame clones and lacks some. This sample has tens of thousands of clones, with roughly 80% found just once. Source: PBMCs, taken from a glioma patient treated with radiotherapy, temozolomide or both. Receptors originate from a woman aged 45-59 years with glioma. Each CDR3 is given with its conserved first and last residue. Clone size is given for some rows only: seen once, a few or many times, or a class if the clone is expanded.

v_gene,abundance,len,CDR3aa
TRBV5-6,NA,17,CASSLGTGFSSTDTQYF
TRBV16,NA,15,CASSPLRQGGDEQYF
TRBV6-5,NA,13,CASSSGMNTEAFF
TRBV27,NA,13,CASSWQGSYEQYF
TRBV7-2,NA,11,CASSLNYGYTF
TRBV7-2,NA,14,CASSLLTGNTEAFF
TRBV20-1,NA,10,CSAFRASYTF
TRBV5-1,NA,13,CASSDGGGYGYTF
TRBV7-3,few,16,CASSLLTSGEVNVLTF
TRBV7-9,NA,19,CASRPRRVELHSGANVLTF
TRBV6-5,NA,14,CASRMDSRYYGYTF
TRBV30,NA,16,CACPRTSGAGAYGYTF
TRBV4-2,NA,16,CASSPVGTGGSQPQHF
TRBV6-5,NA,14,CASSAGTGGTEAFF
TRBV11-2,NA,15,CASSLGRQLYNEQFF
TRBV7-2,NA,14,CASSLSRGTGELFF
TRBV14,NA,13,CASSQISLDTQYF
TRBV19,NA,15,CASSRDSSTNEKLFF
TRBV2,NA,14,CASSGTESSYEQYF
TRBV5-4,NA,13,CASSSRASTEAFF
TRBV19,NA,13,CASSIGTNQPQHF
TRBV5-1,NA,14,CASSPQGNNQPQHF
TRBV5-6,NA,13,CASSLVVNTEAFF
TRBV5-1,NA,13,CASSSTGSYEQYF
TRBV25-1,NA,13,CATLMSGGSEQYF